The 12 T cell receptor beta chains reported below all come from one sample, sequenced in a study of T cells after yellow fever vaccination. From the 5' RACE reads, TCRdb called clonotypes with MiXCR, one entry per CDR3 protein. Here the sample spans some 600,000 distinct CDR3 sequences, roughly 12% being singletons. The material was PBMCs, obtained on the day of the yellow fever booster vaccination. The receptors come from a man aged 30-40 years who received the YFV17D yellow fever vaccine.

V is TRBV4-3 and J is TRBJ2-5; TRBD1 matches at 8 bases. Germline CDR1 LGHNA, CDR2 YSLEER. This CDR3 region has 16 residues. V shed 0 bases, J shed 5 bases, and the junction held 8 bases outside the gene matches. In DNA, the CDR3 is TGCGCCAGCAGCCAAGATCTGACAGGGGCAGGGGAGACCCAGTACTTC. It is translated as CASSQDLTGAGETQYF.

This clonotype turned up a few times. The chain is built from TRBV28 and TRBJ1-1; TRBD1 aligns across 9 bases. Germline CDR1 is MDHEN and CDR2 is SYDVKM. This CDR3 has 14 residues. V was pared by 7 bases and J by 5 bases, with 8 bases of the junction left unmatched. The CDR3 DNA reads TGTGCCAGCATCCAACAGGGGGCGGGAACTGAAGCTTTCTTT. Translation: CASIQQGAGTEAFF.

The chain employs TRBV15 and TRBJ1-2; D is ambiguous. The ends were cut back, 1 base at V and 8 bases at J, with 11 bases in the middle. CDR1 is LNHNV, CDR2 YYDKDF, per germline (reference sequence). The CDR3 runs to 13 residues. The CDR3 is CATSRAGFGGYTF. CDR3 nucleotide sequence: TGTGCCACCAGCAGAGCAGGATTTGGGGGCTACACCTTC.

This chain links TRBV7-9 with TRBJ2-1, with TRBD2 matching over 11 bases. CDR3 length equals 17 residues. J was trimmed by 5 bases and V by 6 bases; bases with no gene match: 12. Germline CDR1 is SEHNR and CDR2 is FQNEAQ (reference sequence). The CDR3 DNA reads TGTGCCAGCAGGTCAGCCTCATCGGGACTAGCGGACAATGAGCAGTTCTTC. This gives the protein CASRSASSGLADNEQFF. The full variable domain, with the rest looked up from reference TRBV7-9 and TRBJ2-1, is DTGVSQNPRHKITKRGQNVTFRCDPISEHNRLYWYRQTLGQGPEFLTYFQNEAQLEKSRLLSDRFSAERPKGSFSTLEIQRTEQGDSAMYLCASRSASSGLADNEQFFGPGTRLTVL.

This clonotype was detected a few times. The J gene is TRBJ2-7, the V gene TRBV19; weak D call: TRBD1 (6 bases). Trimming pared 5 bases from V and 1 base from J, leaving 15 bases between. The length of the CDR3 is 15 residues. Germline V lookup: CDR1 LNHDA, CDR2 SQIVND (reference sequence). The CDR3 DNA reads TGTGCCAGTAGTGCCCTACAGGGACCTTCCTACGAGCAGTACTTC. This codes for CASSALQGPSYEQYF.

J is TRBJ2-7 and V is TRBV6-6; no clear D gene. The germline V gene encodes CDR1 MNHNY and CDR2 SVGAGI (reference sequence). CDR3 size: 10 residues. Trimming took off 8 bases at V and 5 bases at J, with 7 bases between the two ends. The CDR3 loop reads CASGVNEQYF. In DNA form, the CDR3 reads TGTGCCAGCGGTGTTAACGAGCAGTACTTC.

The rearrangement uses TRBV10-2 and TRBJ2-1; 11 bases map to TRBD2. The V gene's germline CDR1 is WSHSY and CDR2 SAAADI. Germline trimming cut 5 bases from V and 8 bases from J; bases unmatched to any gene: 11. The CDR3 has 16 residues. As DNA, the CDR3 is TGCGCCAGCAGTCCCGCCCTGACTAGCGGGAACCATGAGCAGTTCTTC. Translated: CASSPALTSGNHEQFF.

This clonotype was seen more than once but under ten times. The chain couples TRBV5-6 to TRBJ2-1; the match to TRBD2 covers 9 bases. The CDR3 runs to 16 residues. V was clipped by 5 bases and J by 4 bases; unmatched bases: 10. Germline-derived CDR1 and CDR2 are SGHDT and YYEEEE. This chain's CDR3 is CASRRRLSGGYNEQFF. The CDR3 bases are TGTGCCAGCAGGAGAAGACTTAGCGGGGGTTACAATGAGCAGTTCTTC.

The chain combines TRBV19 with TRBJ2-1; TRBD2 aligns across 12 bases. This CDR3 region has 15 residues. Germline CDR1 and CDR2: LNHDA and SQIVND (reference sequence). The V gene end was trimmed by 6 bases and the J gene end by 7 bases; junction bases not matched to a gene: 7. The CDR3 DNA sequence: TGTGCCAGTAGGACTAGCGGGAGTTTTCGTAATGAGCAGTTCTTC. It yields the protein CASRTSGSFRNEQFF.

The chain employs TRBV4-3 and TRBJ1-2; 9 positions agree with TRBD1. Losses at the gene ends were 3 bases for V and 7 bases for J; bases not matched to a gene: 12. CDR3 length: 16 residues. CDR1 is LGHNA, CDR2 YSLEER, per germline. Written as DNA, the CDR3 is TGCGCCAGCAGCCATACCGGGACAGGGATTTTTCTTGGCTACACCTTC. Encoded protein: CASSHTGTGIFLGYTF.

To note about this clonotype: Being one base from a much bigger clone, this may be a read error. The rearrangement uses TRBV7-9 and TRBJ2-1; 11 nucleotides match TRBD2. This CDR3 has 16 residues. CDR1 and CDR2 from the germline V gene are SEHNR and FQNEAQ (reference sequence). Germline trimming cut 5 bases from V and 9 bases from J; bases unmatched to any gene: 12. The CDR3 loop is CASSPTSGSGHIEQFF. The DNA of the CDR3 is TGTGCCAGCAGCCCTACTAGCGGGAGTGGGCACATTGAGCAGTTCTTC. The whole variable domain, filled in from reference TRBV7-9 and TRBJ2-1, reads DTGVSQNPRHKITKRGQNVTFRCDPISEHNRLYWYRQTLGQGPEFLTYFQNEAQLEKSRLLSDRFSAERPKGSFSTLEIQRTEQGDSAMYLCASSPTSGSGHIEQFFGPGTRLTVL.

This clonotype was picked up a small number of times. The chain carries TRBV1 and TRBJ1-2. TRBV1 is tagged as a pseudogene. The CDR3 covers 15 residues. For the CDR3, the DNA is TGCACCAGCAGCCAAGCCACATCTTACAACTATGGCTACACCTTC. Its protein is CTSSQATSYNYGYTF.